This T cell receptor beta chain was found in a study of shared clonotypes between healthy human individuals. Generated by immunoSEQ multiplex PCR, the TCRdb table keeps only in-frame clones and is missing some. The sample records millions of clones, approximately 95% being singletons. This clone was seen a handful of times. Germline CDR1 SEHNR, CDR2 FQNEAQ (reference sequence). The V end lost 4 bases, the J end lost 2 bases, and 14 bases lay between the germline ends. The CDR3 covers 15 residues. Sample: naive CD4+ T cells from PBMCs. The subset denotes: CD45RA+ positively selected. The sequence was obtained from a man between 18 and 35 years old in good health. Some clones in this sample may be carry-over from other donors' samples. The chain carries TRBV7-9 and TRBJ1-1; D is uncertain. CDR3 sequence reads: CASSSSLVRNTEAFF. The CDR3 DNA sequence: TGTGCCAGCAGCTCGTCCTTGGTTCGAAACACTGAAGCTTTCTTT.